Presented here are 22 T cell receptor beta chains from one specimen sequenced in a study of response to subunit inactivated influenza vaccine. TCRdb itself ran the RT-PCR reads through MiXCR, one entry per CDR3 protein. The sample holds roughly 500,000 distinct CDR3 sequences; approximately 15% are singletons and the top ten take about 3%. The sequencing used CD4+ T cells sorted from PBMCs, collected approximately 25 months after vaccination. Source of these receptors: a man aged 50 to 75 who received an inactivated influenza vaccine.

The chain is built from TRBV7-6 and TRBJ2-3; D not resolved. CDR1 and CDR2 (germline): SGHVS, FNYEAQ. The ends were cut back, 5 bases at V and 0 bases at J, with 15 bases in the middle. The CDR3 length is 16 residues. In nucleotides, the CDR3 is TGTGCCAGCAGCGCCCCGGGCGGCCCAAGCACAGATACGCAGTATTTT. Translation gives CASSAPGGPSTDTQYF. Drawing the rest from reference TRBV7-6 and TRBJ2-3, the complete variable domain is GAGVSQSPRYKVTKRGQDVALRCDPISGHVSLYWYRQALGQGPEFLTYFNYEAQQDKSGLPNDRFSAERPEGSISTLTIQRTEQRDSAMYRCASSAPGGPSTDTQYFGPGTRLTVL.

This sequence joins TRBV14 and TRBJ2-1, with D hard to call. Trimming left V 0 bases short and J 7 bases short, with 7 bases between. From germline, CDR1 is SGHDN and CDR2 FVKESK. CDR3 length equals 13 residues. The DNA of the CDR3 is TGTGCCAGCAGCCAAGATTGGGCGAATGAGCAGTTCTTC. Amino acid sequence: CASSQDWANEQFF.

This clonotype has only a few counts. V is TRBV7-9 and J is TRBJ1-3; unclear D gene. The V end lost 4 bases, the J end lost 8 bases, and 6 bases lay between the germline ends. CDR3 length: 11 amino acids. The V gene's germline CDR1 is SEHNR and CDR2 FQNEAQ (reference sequence). The CDR3 sequence is CASSSGDTIYF. For the CDR3, the DNA is TGTGCCAGCAGCTCGGGTGACACCATATATTTT.

The chain combines TRBV5-1 with TRBJ2-7; 7 bases match TRBD1. CDR3 length: 14 residues. The V gene's germline CDR1 is SGHRS and CDR2 YFSETQ. Trimming took 3 bases from V and 2 from J; bases not matched to a gene: 5. The DNA of the CDR3 is TGCGCCAGCAGCTCCCGACAGGGCCCCTACGAGCAGTACTTC. Residues: CASSSRQGPYEQYF.

This clonotype was detected a few times. This chain links TRBV10-3 with TRBJ1-1, with a weak D call TRBD1 (5 bases). V was clipped by 5 bases and J by 3 bases, with 13 bases between them. This CDR3 is built from 14 residues. In germline, CDR1 is ENHRY, CDR2 SYGVKD. CDR3 region: CAISRTTDDTEAFF. As DNA, the CDR3 is TGTGCCATCAGTAGGACGACAGACGACACTGAAGCTTTCTTT.

This clonotype came up a few times. The chain uses TRBV7-8 and TRBJ1-2; 8 bases are shared with TRBD1. The CDR3 is 14 amino acids. Germline lookup yields CDR1 SGHVS and CDR2 FQNEAQ. V shed 5 bases and J 9 bases; nucleotides not matched to a gene: 11. The CDR3 sequence is CASSRLGQGLSYTF. CDR3 coding DNA: TGTGCCAGCAGCCGATTAGGACAGGGTCTGAGCTACACCTTC.

The chain is built from TRBV11-2 and TRBJ2-5; D possibly corresponds to TRBD1 (5 bases). Germline V gives CDR1 SGHAT, CDR2 FQNNGV. Trimming took 8 bases from V and 0 from J, leaving 13 bases between them. This CDR3 region has 14 residues. CDR3 sequence (DNA): TGTGCCAGCTGTCAGGGTACCGACCAAGAGACCCAGTACTTC. This sequence encodes CASCQGTDQETQYF. Full variable domain (remainder filled in from reference TRBV11-2 and TRBJ2-5): EAGVAQSPRYKIIEKRQSVAFWCNPISGHATLYWYQQILGQGPKLLIQFQNNGVVDDSQLPKDRFSAERLKGVDSTLKIQPAKLEDSAVYLCASCQGTDQETQYFGPGTRLLVL.

V usage is TRBV3-1 and J usage is TRBJ2-1; a weak D match, TRBD1 (6 bases). CDR1 LGHDT and CDR2 YNNKEL come from the germline V gene (reference sequence). The CDR3 runs 15 residues. V was shortened by 2 bases and J by 5 bases, with 13 bases between the two germline ends. CDR3 coding DNA: TGTGCCAGCAGCCAATACCGGGACATCAACAATGAGCAGTTCTTC. Protein sequence: CASSQYRDINNEQFF.

This clonotype has a count of ten or more. The chain carries TRBV7-2 and TRBJ1-4; no definite D call. The CDR3 covers 14 residues. Germline V gene sequence: CDR1 SGHTA, CDR2 FQGNSA. Trimming removed 5 bases at V and 1 base at J, with 8 bases between. The CDR3 reads CASSPSRTNEKLFF. CDR3 coding DNA: TGTGCCAGCAGCCCTAGTCGAACTAATGAAAAACTGTTTTTT.

The rearrangement uses TRBV28 and TRBJ2-7, with 9 bases fitting TRBD1. With 8 bases clipped from V and 4 bases from J, the junction kept 9 bases outside the gene matches. Germline lookup yields CDR1 MDHEN and CDR2 SYDVKM. The CDR3 has 14 amino acids. CDR3 sequence reads: CASATGTGPYEQYF. The CDR3 coding sequence is TGTGCCAGCGCGACGGGGACAGGGCCTTACGAGCAGTACTTC.

The chain couples TRBV4-2 to TRBJ2-5; D uncertain. Trimming cost V 4 bases and J 1 base, with 13 bases left between them. This CDR3 region has 15 residues. CDR1 and CDR2 from the germline V gene are LGHNA and YNFKEQ. The CDR3: CASSPWQSFQETQYF. CDR3 bases: TGTGCCAGCAGCCCCTGGCAGAGCTTCCAAGAGACCCAGTACTTC.

The V gene is TRBV28, the J gene TRBJ2-3; unclear D gene. Germline V CDR1 and CDR2: MDHEN, SYDVKM. V lost 3 bases to trimming and J lost 4 bases, with 17 bases between them. The length of the CDR3 is 16 residues. The CDR3 loop reads CASSFWGRARADTQYF. CDR3 DNA sequence: TGTGCCAGCAGTTTCTGGGGTCGGGCAAGGGCAGATACGCAGTATTTT.

There are a few counts of this clonotype. The genes are TRBV12-3 or TRBV12-4 and TRBJ2-7; no clear D. The CDR3 has 13 amino acids. Trimming took off 1 base at V and 7 bases at J, with 11 bases between the two ends. CDR3 sequence: CASSLGSPREQYF. The CDR3 nucleotides are TGTGCCAGCAGTTTAGGCTCGCCGAGGGAGCAGTACTTC.

This rearrangement joins TRBV10-3 to TRBJ2-7; tentatively, D is TRBD2 (5 bases). Between the trimmed V and J ends, which lost 3 bases and 5 bases, there was a span of 14 bases. This CDR3 is 14 amino acids long. Per the germline V gene, CDR1 is ENHRY and CDR2 is SYGVKD. The CDR3 sequence: CAISDRPEGNEQYF. The CDR3 DNA sequence: TGTGCCATCAGTGACAGGCCTGAGGGTAACGAGCAGTACTTC.

This clonotype was recorded a few times. CDR3 coding DNA: TGCAGTGCTAGGTTCCCAAGTCAAAATCAGCCCCAGCATTTT. Its translation: CSARFPSQNQPQHF. V gene TRBV20-1 combines with J gene TRBJ1-5; unclear D gene. CDR1 and CDR2 (germline): DFQATT, SNEGSKA (reference sequence). The CDR3 runs 14 residues. V lost 3 bases and J lost 4, with 13 bases in between.

The rearrangement joins TRBV20-1 to TRBJ2-7; D is undetermined. The CDR3 totals 12 residues. V was cut by 1 base and J by 3 bases, with 7 bases left in between. Germline values: CDR1 DFQATT, CDR2 SNEGSKA (reference sequence). CDR3 DNA sequence: TGCAGTGCTAGAGGGCATAACTACGAGCAGTACTTC. Amino acid sequence: CSARGHNYEQYF.

This clonotype was detected only once. CDR3 sequence: CASSPGELNTGELFF. The CDR3 DNA sequence: TGCGCCAGCAGCCCGGGGGAGCTGAACACCGGGGAGCTGTTTTTT. The genes are TRBV5-1 and TRBJ2-2, with D tentatively TRBD2 (6 bases). This CDR3 comprises 15 residues. V shed 4 bases and J shed 1 base, with 11 bases lying between them. The V gene's germline CDR1 is SGHRS and CDR2 YFSETQ. The whole variable domain, filled in from reference TRBV5-1 and TRBJ2-2, reads KAGVTQTPRYLIKTRGQQVTLSCSPISGHRSVSWYQQTPGQGLQFLFEYFSETQRNKGNFPGRFSGRQFSNSRSEMNVSTLELGDSALYLCASSPGELNTGELFFGEGSRLTVL.

This clonotype came up a few times. The chain carries TRBV5-1 and TRBJ2-3, with a weak D call TRBD1 (6 bases). The V gene's germline CDR1 is SGHRS and CDR2 YFSETQ. Trimming took off 0 bases at V and 4 bases at J, with 12 bases between the two ends. CDR3 length equals 15 residues. In DNA, the CDR3 is TGCGCCAGCAGCTTGGTCACAGGGATGGCAGATACGCAGTATTTT. This encodes CASSLVTGMADTQYF.

The chain recombines TRBV20-1 with TRBJ1-5; D is perhaps TRBD1 (5 bases). CDR1 is DFQATT and CDR2 is SNEGSKA in the germline V gene (reference sequence). V lost 7 bases and J 0 bases, leaving 10 bases between the germline ends. This CDR3 is 13 amino acids long. The CDR3 is CSGGGSSNQPQHF. The CDR3 region has the DNA TGCAGTGGGGGGGGGAGTAGCAATCAGCCCCAGCATTTT.

This clonotype was recorded a few times. The chain carries TRBV6-1 and TRBJ2-7; possible D gene TRBD2, 5 bases. V dropped 6 bases and J dropped 3 bases, with 18 bases sitting between them. This CDR3 region has 15 residues. The V gene's germline CDR1 is MNHNS and CDR2 SASEGT. For the CDR3, the DNA is TGTGCCAGCAGAAACCGGGTCCCAGGACTCTACGAGCAGTACTTC. Translated, it gives CASRNRVPGLYEQYF.

The genes are TRBV12-3 or TRBV12-4 and TRBJ2-7; a possible D gene is TRBD1 (6 bases). V lost 5 bases and J lost 2, with 13 bases in between. CDR3 size: 14 residues. CDR3 in amino acids: CASSAGTPTYEQYF. CDR3 coding DNA: TGTGCCAGCAGTGCCGGGACACCAACCTACGAGCAGTACTTC.

V usage is TRBV30 and J usage is TRBJ2-7; TRBD2 aligns across 7 bases. Germline V gene sequence: CDR1 GTSNPN, CDR2 SVGIG (reference sequence). V lost 3 bases and J lost 3; bases outside the gene matches: 8. This CDR3 is 14 amino acids long. CDR3 sequence reads: CAWSPGRAYYEQYF. CDR3 sequence (DNA): TGTGCCTGGAGCCCGGGGAGGGCTTACTACGAGCAGTACTTC.